The entry below gives a single TCR beta chain sequence along with its context. Its antigen is unknown. The CDR3 totals 16 residues. Per germline, CDR1 LGHNA and CDR2 YNFKEQ. After removal of 0 bases from V and 5 bases from J, the junction contained 5 bases not matched to a gene. MiXCR was run by TCRdb on the RT-PCR reads, yielding one entry per CDR3 protein. The data hold 450,000 to 500,000 distinct CDR3 sequences, with about 10% observed a single time. This entry belongs to a study of response to subunit inactivated influenza vaccine. Study observations and caveats: Seasonal influenza vaccination, on each occasion, was suggested by the authors to recruit few new T cells.

V usage is TRBV4-2 and J usage is TRBJ2-5; 11 bases agree with TRBD2. The sequence was obtained from a middle-aged man who received an inactivated influenza vaccine. This sample comprised PBMCs from blood, obtained more than 35 days after vaccination. CDR3 residues: CASSQESSGGWETQYF. The CDR3 DNA reads TGTGCCAGCAGCCAAGAGTCTAGCGGGGGGTGGGAGACCCAGTACTTC.